This TCR beta chain is drawn from a study of PD-1 blockade in classical Hodgkin lymphoma (dated by TCRdb to 2020 to 2021). For the study in its entirety: Nivolumab dosing was 3 mg/kg intravenously every 2 weeks, continuing until either disease progression or unacceptable toxicity. The study used TCR beta sequencing and CyTOF to define a peripheral blood immune signature of response to PD-1 blockade in classical Hodgkin lymphoma. What the authors observed across the whole study: Patients starting nivolumab less than 1 year after ASCT had lower diversity and were excluded from later analyses to avoid confounding by immune reconstitution. The study was limited to a single clinical trial cohort, and causes of repertoire differences, possibly disease activity or prior therapy, remained undefined. Baseline TCR diversity was reported to be lower in newly diagnosed patients than in healthy donors and to be lower still in relapsed/refractory patients. Among trial patients, those achieving complete response had baseline diversity similar to that of newly diagnosed patients, while diversity was significantly lower in partial responders and progressors. CD4+ but not CD8+ TCR diversity rose significantly by C4D1 (p=0.0027 vs p=0.16), most apparent in complete responders (p=0.02).

The sample's time point label, in plain terms: cycle 2 day 1 (C2D1) of nivolumab. Every trial patient had relapsed after autologous stem cell transplantation, and cohorts A, B and C differed in prior brentuximab vedotin exposure. The trial cohort comprised 60 or so patients with relapsed/refractory classical Hodgkin lymphoma whose best overall responses were complete response, partial response or progressive disease. Trial patients were treated with single-agent nivolumab in the multi-cohort phase II CheckMate 205 trial. An independent review committee assessed best overall response by applying the 2007 International Working Group response criteria. Trial PBMCs were collected just before the start of nivolumab (C1D1) and during therapy at cycle 2 day 1 and cycle 4 day 1. After peripheral blood was drawn into 8 mL Vacutainer Cell Preparation Tubes, PBMCs were isolated by centrifugation and then cryopreserved.

Trimming at the junction amounts to 1 base on V and 2 bases on J, and the germline ends lie 14 bases apart. Reading from cysteine to phenylalanine, the CDR3 counts 16 amino acids. Only the CDR3 region is kept as DNA, spanning 48 bases read in frame from base 1. CDR1 MNHNS and CDR2 SASEGT were looked up in the germline V gene. The Qiagen DNeasy kit was used to extract genomic DNA both from unsorted PBMCs and from the negatively selected CD4+ and CD8+ fractions. TCR beta CDR3 regions were subjected to amplification by immunoSEQ multiplex PCR with primers that anneal to V and J segments. A synthetic immune receptor repertoire was used to minimize amplification bias, and any remaining bias was removed computationally after sequencing. The paper's data handling went like this. Repertoire diversity was quantified as the Shannon entropy index using custom Python scripts. Unsorted, CD4+ and CD8+ repertoires were examined separately, except in combined analyses, for which CD4+ and CD8+ sequences were merged in silico. Clonal expansion was defined as at least a 2-fold frequency increase after treatment relative to C1D1, with a pseudocount of 0.5 for undetected baseline clones. Singleton clones were defined as clones with 0 or 1 copy at C1D1, and non-singleton clones were defined as clones with 2 or more copies. Clones expanded in unsorted samples were labelled as CD4+, CD8+ or unknown by matching protein sequences in sorted samples from the same patient. Wilcoxon tests on paired samples were used to test diversity changes from C1D1 to C4D1. In its TCRdb copy, this immuneACCESS table keeps in-frame sequences only and misses some clones. Where compared with another copy, unresolved V genes explain less than half of these, and the others have no known cause. V and J calls and clone size are copied from that table; D and trimming were computed from the DNA. The sample table records approximately 90,000 clones; nearly 95% of these occur just once. The leading ten clones occupy roughly 3% of the sample.

About this clone itself: There is no known antigen for this receptor. No much larger clone exists at a distance of one base, and base qualities are not known.

The sample here was peripheral blood mononuclear cells (PBMCs), taken before the second cycle of nivolumab. This sequence uses TRBV6-1 and TRBJ2-5, with TRBD2 perhaps the D gene, on 6 matching bases. The origin of this receptor is a human donor with classical Hodgkin lymphoma. CDR3 loop: CASSEGWGDLQETQYF. The DNA sequence follows: TGTGCCAGCAGTGAAGGCTGGGGGGACTTACAAGAGACCCAGTACTTC.